This T cell receptor beta chain was sequenced in a study of siplizumab effects on memory and regulatory T cells. Study-level points and caveats: Siplizumab caused a significant drop in alloreactive sequences traceable to unstimulated CD4+ memory cells. No more than a minor fraction of alloreactive clones could be traced back to unstimulated subsets. There was no confirmation of the suppressive function of proliferating Tregs from siplizumab cultures.

Assays covered 100,000 or so TCR templates per sample. The data were produced by immunoSEQ multiplex PCR, yet TCRdb's version contains in-frame clones alone and is incomplete. The sample lists approximately 100,000 clones, 80% to 95% occurring once. The V gene's germline CDR1 is LGHNA and CDR2 YNFKEQ. This CDR3 spans 15 amino acids. V was clipped by 0 bases and J by 8 bases; unmatched bases: 3. Points on this clone: Its target is not known.

What was sequenced was non-Treg CD4+ T cells sorted from blood. The TCR originated in a human donor in good health. V and J are TRBV4-2 and TRBJ2-2; 10 bases line up with TRBD2. The CDR3 region has the DNA TGTGCCAGCAGCCAAGAGGGGACTAGCGAGGGGGAGCTGTTTTTT. This sequence encodes CASSQEGTSEGELFF.